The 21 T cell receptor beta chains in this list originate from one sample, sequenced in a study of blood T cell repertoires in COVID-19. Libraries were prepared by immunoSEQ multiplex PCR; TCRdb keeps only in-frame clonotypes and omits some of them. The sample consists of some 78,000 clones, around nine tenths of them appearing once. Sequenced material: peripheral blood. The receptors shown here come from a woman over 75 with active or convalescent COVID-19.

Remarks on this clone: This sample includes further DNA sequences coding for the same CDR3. The CDR3 reads CASSPQGANYGYTF. CDR3 DNA sequence: TGTGCCAGCTCACCACAGGGAGCTAACTATGGCTACACCTTC. The rearrangement links TRBV18 to TRBJ1-2; unclear D gene. The CDR3 has 14 residues. V dropped 1 base and J dropped 0 bases, with 6 bases sitting between them. CDR1 and CDR2 (germline): KGHSH, LQKENI.

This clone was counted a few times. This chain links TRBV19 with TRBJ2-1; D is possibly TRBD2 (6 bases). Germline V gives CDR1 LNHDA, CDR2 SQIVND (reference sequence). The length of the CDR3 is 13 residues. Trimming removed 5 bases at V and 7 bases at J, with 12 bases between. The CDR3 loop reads CASSPVAVNEQFF. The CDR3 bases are TGTGCCAGTAGTCCGGTAGCGGTAAATGAGCAGTTCTTC.

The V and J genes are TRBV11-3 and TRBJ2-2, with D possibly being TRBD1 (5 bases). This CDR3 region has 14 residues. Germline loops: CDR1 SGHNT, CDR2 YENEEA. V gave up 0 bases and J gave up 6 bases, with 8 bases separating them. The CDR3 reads CASSLDQGSGELFF. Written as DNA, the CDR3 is TGTGCCAGCAGCTTAGATCAGGGATCCGGGGAGCTGTTTTTT. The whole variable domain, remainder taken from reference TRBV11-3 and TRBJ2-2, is EAGVVQSPRYKIIEKKQPVAFWCNPISGHNTLYWYLQNLGQGPELLIRYENEEAVDDSQLPKDRFSAERLKGVDSTLKIQPAELGDSAVYLCASSLDQGSGELFFGEGSRLTVL.

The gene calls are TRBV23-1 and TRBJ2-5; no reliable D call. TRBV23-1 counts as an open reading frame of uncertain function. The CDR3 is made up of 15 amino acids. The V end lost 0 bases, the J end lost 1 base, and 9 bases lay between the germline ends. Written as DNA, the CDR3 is TGCGCCAGCAGTCAATCTTGGCACCCCCAAGAGACCCAGTACTTC. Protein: CASSQSWHPQETQYF.

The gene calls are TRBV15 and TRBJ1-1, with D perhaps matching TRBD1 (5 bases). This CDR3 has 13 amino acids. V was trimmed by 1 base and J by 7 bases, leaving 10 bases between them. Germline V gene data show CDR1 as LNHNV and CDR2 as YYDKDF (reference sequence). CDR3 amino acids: CATSRVTGNEAFF. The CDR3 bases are TGTGCCACCAGCAGAGTTACAGGCAATGAAGCTTTCTTT.

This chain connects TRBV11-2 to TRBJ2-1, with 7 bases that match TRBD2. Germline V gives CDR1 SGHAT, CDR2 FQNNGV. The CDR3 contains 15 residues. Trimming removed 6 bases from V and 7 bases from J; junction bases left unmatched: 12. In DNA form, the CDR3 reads TGTGCCAGCAGTCTAGCGGCCGCACCTCCTAATGAGCAGTTCTTC. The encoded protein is CASSLAAAPPNEQFF.

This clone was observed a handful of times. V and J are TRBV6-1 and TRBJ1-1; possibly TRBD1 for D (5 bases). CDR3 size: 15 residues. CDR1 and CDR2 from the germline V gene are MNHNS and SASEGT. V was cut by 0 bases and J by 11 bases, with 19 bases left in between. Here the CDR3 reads CASSEAGFQGRAAFF. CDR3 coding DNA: TGTGCCAGCAGTGAAGCGGGTTTTCAGGGTCGCGCGGCTTTCTTT.

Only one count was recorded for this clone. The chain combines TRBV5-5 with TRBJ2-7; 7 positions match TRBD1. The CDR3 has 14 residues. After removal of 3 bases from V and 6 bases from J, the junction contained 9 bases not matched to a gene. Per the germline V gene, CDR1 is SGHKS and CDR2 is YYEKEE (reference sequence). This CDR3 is CASSSSTRGSEQYF. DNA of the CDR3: TGTGCCAGCAGCTCATCAACCAGGGGGTCCGAGCAGTACTTC.

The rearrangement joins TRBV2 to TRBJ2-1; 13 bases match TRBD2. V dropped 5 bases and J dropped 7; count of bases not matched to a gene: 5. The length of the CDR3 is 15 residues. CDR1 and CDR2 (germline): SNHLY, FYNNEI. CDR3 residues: CASSLTSGGLNEQFF. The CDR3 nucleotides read TGTGCCAGCAGTTTGACTAGCGGGGGGTTGAATGAGCAGTTCTTC. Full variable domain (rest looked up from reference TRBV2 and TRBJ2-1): EPEVTQTPSHQVTQMGQEVILRCVPISNHLYFYWYRQILGQKVEFLVSFYNNEISEKSEIFDDQFSVERPDGSNFTLKIRSTKLEDSAMYFCASSLTSGGLNEQFFGPGTRLTVL.

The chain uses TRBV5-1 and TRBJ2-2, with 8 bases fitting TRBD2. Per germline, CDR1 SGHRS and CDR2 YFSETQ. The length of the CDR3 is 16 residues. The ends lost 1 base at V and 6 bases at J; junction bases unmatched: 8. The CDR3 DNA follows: TGCGCCAGCAGCTTGAGAGTAGCGGGATTAGCCGGGGAGCTGTTTTTT. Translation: CASSLRVAGLAGELFF. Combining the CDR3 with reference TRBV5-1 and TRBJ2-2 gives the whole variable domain KAGVTQTPRYLIKTRGQQVTLSCSPISGHRSVSWYQQTPGQGLQFLFEYFSETQRNKGNFPGRFSGRQFSNSRSEMNVSTLELGDSALYLCASSLRVAGLAGELFFGEGSRLTVL.

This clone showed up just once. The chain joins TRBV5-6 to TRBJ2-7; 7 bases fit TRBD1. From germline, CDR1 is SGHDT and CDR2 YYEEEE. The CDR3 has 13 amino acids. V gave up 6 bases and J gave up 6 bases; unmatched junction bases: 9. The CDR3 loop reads CASTDTGVTEQYF. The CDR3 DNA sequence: TGTGCCAGCACCGACACAGGGGTGACCGAGCAGTACTTC.

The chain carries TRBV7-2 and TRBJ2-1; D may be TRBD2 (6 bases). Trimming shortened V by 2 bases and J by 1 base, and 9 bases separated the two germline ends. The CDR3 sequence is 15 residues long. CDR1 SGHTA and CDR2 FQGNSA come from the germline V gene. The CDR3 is CASSLRRESYNEQFF. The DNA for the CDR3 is TGTGCCAGCAGCTTAAGGCGGGAATCCTACAATGAGCAGTTCTTC.

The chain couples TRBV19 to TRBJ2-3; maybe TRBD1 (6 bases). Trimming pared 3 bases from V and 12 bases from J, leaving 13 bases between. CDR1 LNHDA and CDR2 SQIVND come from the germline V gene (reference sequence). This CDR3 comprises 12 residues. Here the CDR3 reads CASSIDRTTQYF. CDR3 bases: TGTGCCAGTAGTATCGACAGGACAACACAGTATTTT. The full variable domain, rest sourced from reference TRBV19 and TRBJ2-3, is DGGITQSPKYLFRKEGQNVTLSCEQNLNHDAMYWYRQDPGQGLRLIYYSQIVNDFQKGDIAEGYSVSREKKESFPLTVTSAQKNPTAFYLCASSIDRTTQYFGPGTRLTVL.

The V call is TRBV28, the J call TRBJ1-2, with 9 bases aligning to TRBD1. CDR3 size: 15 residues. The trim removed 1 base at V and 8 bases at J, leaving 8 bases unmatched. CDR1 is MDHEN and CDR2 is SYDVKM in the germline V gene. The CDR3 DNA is TGTGCCAGCAGTTTATTCCCCCGACAGGGGGGGGGCTACACCTTC. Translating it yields CASSLFPRQGGGYTF.

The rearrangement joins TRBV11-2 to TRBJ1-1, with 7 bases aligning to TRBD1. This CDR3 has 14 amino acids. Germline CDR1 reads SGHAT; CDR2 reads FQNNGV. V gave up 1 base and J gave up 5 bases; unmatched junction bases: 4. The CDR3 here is CASSLARGWTEAFF. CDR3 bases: TGTGCCAGCAGCTTAGCCAGGGGGTGGACTGAAGCTTTCTTT.

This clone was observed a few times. CDR3 sequence reads: CASSYSNKPLHF. Here the CDR3 DNA reads TGTGCCAGCAGTTACTCAAACAAACCCCTCCACTTT. V gene TRBV6-5 combines with J gene TRBJ1-6; D gene ambiguous. The CDR3 has 12 amino acids. Germline V gene data show CDR1 as MNHEY and CDR2 as SVGAGI. Between the trimmed V and J ends, which lost 0 bases and 12 bases, there was a span of 6 bases.

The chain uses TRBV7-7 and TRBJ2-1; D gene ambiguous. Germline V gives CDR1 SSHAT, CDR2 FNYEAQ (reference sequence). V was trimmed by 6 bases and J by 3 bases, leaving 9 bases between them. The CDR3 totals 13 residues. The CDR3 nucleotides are TGTGCCAGCAGTCCCCCGGGCTACAATGAGCAGTTCTTC. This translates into CASSPPGYNEQFF.

The CDR3 sequence: CASSAPQGGADTQYF. DNA for the CDR3: TGTGCCAGCAGCGCCCCACAAGGGGGCGCCGATACGCAGTATTTT. The V call is TRBV13, the J call TRBJ2-3; 7 bases map to TRBD1. Germline CDR1 is PRHDT and CDR2 is FYEKMQ (reference sequence). CDR3 length: 15 residues. Unmatched junction bases numbered 11, after V lost 5 bases and J lost 6 bases.

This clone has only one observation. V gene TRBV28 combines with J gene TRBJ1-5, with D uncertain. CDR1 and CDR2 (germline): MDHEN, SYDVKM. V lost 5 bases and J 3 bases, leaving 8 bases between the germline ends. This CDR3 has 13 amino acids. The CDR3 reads CASSLRFNQPQHF. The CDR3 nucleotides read TGTGCCAGCAGTCTCAGGTTCAATCAGCCCCAGCATTTT.

The CDR3 protein is CASSPLQGDTQYF. DNA for the CDR3: TGTGCCAGCAGTCCCCTACAGGGAGATACGCAGTATTTT. The genes are TRBV27 and TRBJ2-3; maybe TRBD1 (6 bases). CDR1 and CDR2 from the germline V gene are MNHEY and SMNVEV (reference sequence). The CDR3 sequence is 13 residues long. The V gene lost 5 bases and the J gene lost 5 bases, with 11 bases spanning the gap.

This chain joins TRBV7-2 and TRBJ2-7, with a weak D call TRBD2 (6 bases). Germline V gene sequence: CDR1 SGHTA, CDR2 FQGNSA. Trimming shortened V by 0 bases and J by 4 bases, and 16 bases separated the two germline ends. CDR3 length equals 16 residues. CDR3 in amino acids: CASSLASGLESYEQYF. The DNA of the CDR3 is TGTGCCAGCAGCTTAGCTTCGGGACTGGAATCTTACGAGCAGTACTTC.